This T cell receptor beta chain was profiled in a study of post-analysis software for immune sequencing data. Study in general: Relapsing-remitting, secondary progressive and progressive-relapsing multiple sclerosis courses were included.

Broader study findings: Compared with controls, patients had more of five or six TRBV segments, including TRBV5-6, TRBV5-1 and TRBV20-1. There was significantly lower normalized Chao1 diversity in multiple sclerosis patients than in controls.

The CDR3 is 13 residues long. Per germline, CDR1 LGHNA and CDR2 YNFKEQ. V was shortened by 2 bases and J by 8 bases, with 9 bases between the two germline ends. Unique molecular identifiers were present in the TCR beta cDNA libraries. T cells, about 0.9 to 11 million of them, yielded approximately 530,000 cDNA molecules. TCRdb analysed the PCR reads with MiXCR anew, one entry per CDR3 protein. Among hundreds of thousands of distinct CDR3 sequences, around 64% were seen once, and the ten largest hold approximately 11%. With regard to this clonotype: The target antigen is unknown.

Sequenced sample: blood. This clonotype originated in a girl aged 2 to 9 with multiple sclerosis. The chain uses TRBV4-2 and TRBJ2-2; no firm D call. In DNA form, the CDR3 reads TGTGCCAGCAGCCAAAAGACCGGTGGGGAGCTGTTTTTT. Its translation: CASSQKTGGELFF.